One and the same sample provided the 26 T cell receptor beta chains below, sequenced in a study of shared clonotypes between healthy human individuals. Assay used: immunoSEQ multiplex PCR; TCRdb lists only in-frame clones, some missing. This repertoire shows 700,000 or so clones, around 72% found once; its top ten account for around 1.8%. The sample was memory CD4+ T cells sorted from blood. Subset of the sample: CD45RA-negative fraction. These receptors originate from a woman in her twenties or thirties in good health.

The chain employs TRBV5-6 and TRBJ2-1; unclear D gene. Trimming shortened V by 0 bases and J by 7 bases, and 5 bases separated the two germline ends. The germline V gene encodes CDR1 SGHDT and CDR2 YYEEEE. The CDR3 has 12 residues. CDR3 residues: CASSLGWNEQFF. CDR3 in DNA: TGTGCCAGCAGCTTGGGGTGGAATGAGCAGTTCTTC.

This clone turned up a few times. J is TRBJ2-1 and V is TRBV5-1, with TRBD2 matching over 7 bases. Unmatched junction bases numbered 7, after V lost 5 bases and J lost 2 bases. The germline gives CDR1 SGHRS, CDR2 YFSETQ. CDR3 length equals 15 residues. The CDR3 DNA reads TGCGCCAGCAGACAGCGGGAAGATACCTACAATGAGCAGTTCTTC. Its translation: CASRQREDTYNEQFF.

With respect to this clone: With a much larger clone just one base away, this may be a read error. This chain links TRBV7-8 with TRBJ1-5; the match to TRBD1 covers 9 bases. Germline CDR1 is SGHVS and CDR2 is FQNEAQ. After removal of 4 bases from V and 5 bases from J, the junction contained 0 bases not matched to a gene. The CDR3 is made up of 13 amino acids. The CDR3 here is CASSWTGDQPQHF. The CDR3 DNA follows: TGTGCCAGCAGCTGGACAGGGGATCAGCCCCAGCATTTT.

V and J are TRBV7-2 and TRBJ1-1, with D unresolved. Trimming took 5 bases from V and 10 from J, leaving 17 bases between them. The V gene's germline CDR1 is SGHTA and CDR2 FQGNSA. This CDR3 is built from 13 residues. The CDR3, as DNA: TGTGCCAGCAGCCCCCAGCGGGATACAGTAGCTTTCTTT. This gives the protein CASSPQRDTVAFF.

This rearrangement joins TRBV25-1 to TRBJ2-3; either TRBD1 or TRBD2 may fit D (5 bases each). CDR1 is MGHDK and CDR2 is SYGVNS in the germline V gene. This CDR3 spans 15 amino acids. V was trimmed by 6 bases and J by 6 bases, leaving 19 bases between them. CDR3 sequence: CASRHMTWGTDTQYF. The CDR3 region has the DNA TGTGCCAGCAGACACATGACCTGGGGGACGGATACGCAGTATTTT.

V is TRBV7-3 and J is TRBJ1-4; D is unresolved. Between the trimmed V and J ends, which lost 4 bases and 6 bases, there was a span of 18 bases. The CDR3 runs 16 residues. Germline V lookup: CDR1 SGHTA, CDR2 FQGTGA. CDR3 in DNA: TGTGCCAGCAGCTCCACCCTCGGGATAACGGATGAAAAACTGTTTTTT. Translated, it gives CASSSTLGITDEKLFF. The variable domain in full, with the rest retrieved from reference TRBV7-3 and TRBJ1-4, is GAGVSQTPSNKVTEKGKYVELRCDPISGHTALYWYRQSLGQGPEFLIYFQGTGAADDSGLPNDRFFAVRPEGSVSTLKIQRTERGDSAVYLCASSSTLGITDEKLFFGSGTQLSVL.

The chain uses TRBV2 and TRBJ2-5; D gene uncertain. The CDR3 runs to 12 residues. Per the germline V gene, CDR1 is SNHLY and CDR2 is FYNNEI. V was cut by 6 bases and J by 4 bases, with 9 bases left in between. The CDR3 loop is CASRNDGETQYF. CDR3 bases: TGTGCCAGCAGAAATGATGGAGAGACCCAGTACTTC.

The chain links TRBV18 to TRBJ1-2; possibly TRBD1 for D (6 bases). The CDR3 is 14 amino acids. Germline V gene lookup returns CDR1 KGHSH and CDR2 LQKENI. The V end was cut by 1 base, the J end by 5 bases, with 11 bases between. CDR3 region: CASSPQGEGYGYTF. In DNA form, the CDR3 reads TGTGCCAGCTCACCACAGGGGGAAGGGTATGGCTACACCTTC.

This clone appeared a single time. The chain combines TRBV5-1 with TRBJ2-7, with TRBD1 matching 7 bases. The CDR3 has 14 amino acids. The ends lost 7 bases at V and 3 bases at J; junction bases unmatched: 10. Germline V CDR1 and CDR2: SGHRS, YFSETQ. DNA for the CDR3: TGCGCCAGCGGGCCGGGGACAGCGCGCTACGAGCAGTACTTC. Residues: CASGPGTARYEQYF.

This chain uses TRBV7-9 with TRBJ1-1; D is ambiguous. Germline CDR1 reads SEHNR; CDR2 reads FQNEAQ (reference sequence). Trimming cost V 4 bases and J 1 base, with 10 bases left between them. The CDR3 runs 14 residues. CDR3 loop: CASSSWTENTEAFF. DNA for the CDR3: TGTGCCAGCAGCTCGTGGACGGAGAACACTGAAGCTTTCTTT.

V usage is TRBV19 and J usage is TRBJ2-1; the D gene is possibly TRBD2 (6 bases). CDR3 length: 18 amino acids. Germline CDR1 and CDR2: LNHDA and SQIVND (reference sequence). Between the trimmed V and J ends, which lost 6 bases and 0 bases, there was a span of 21 bases. The CDR3 reads CASSEESGGMSSYNEQFF. The CDR3 DNA reads as TGTGCCAGTAGCGAGGAATCCGGCGGGATGAGCTCCTACAATGAGCAGTTCTTC.

This clone was seen a few times. This chain connects TRBV7-9 to TRBJ1-1; D is unresolved. This CDR3 has 13 amino acids. The germline CDR1 and CDR2 sequences are SEHNR and FQNEAQ (reference sequence). V was shortened by 1 base and J by 10 bases, with 13 bases between the two germline ends. As DNA, the CDR3 is TGTGCCAGCAGCTTAGAAGGCCGGGTTGGAGCTTTCTTT. Residues: CASSLEGRVGAFF.

This clone was seen repeatedly, ten times or more. This chain joins TRBV6-5 and TRBJ1-1; no clear D gene. The germline V gene has CDR1 MNHEY and CDR2 SVGAGI. V lost 7 bases and J lost 1, with 10 bases in between. The CDR3 runs 13 residues. In DNA form, the CDR3 reads TGTGCCAGCATTACCAGACAGAACACTGAAGCTTTCTTT. Encoded protein: CASITRQNTEAFF.

This clone has only a few counts. The chain uses TRBV7-9 and TRBJ2-1; no reliable D call. Trimming left V 4 bases short and J 8 bases short, with 18 bases between. This CDR3 contains 15 residues. Looked up from germline, CDR1 is SEHNR and CDR2 is FQNEAQ (reference sequence). Here the CDR3 reads CASSSTFGRIHEQFF. The CDR3 DNA reads TGTGCCAGCAGCTCAACTTTTGGGCGGATCCATGAGCAGTTCTTC. The variable domain in full, with the rest retrieved from reference TRBV7-9 and TRBJ2-1, is DTGVSQNPRHKITKRGQNVTFRCDPISEHNRLYWYRQTLGQGPEFLTYFQNEAQLEKSRLLSDRFSAERPKGSFSTLEIQRTEQGDSAMYLCASSSTFGRIHEQFFGPGTRLTVL.

This chain's CDR3 is CASSNRNLRDRAYMENEKLFF. CDR3 in DNA: TGTGCCAGCAGTAACCGAAATCTACGGGACAGGGCCTATATGGAGAATGAAAAACTGTTTTTT. The J gene is TRBJ1-4, the V gene TRBV28; 9 nucleotides match TRBD1. Trimming cost V 5 bases and J 5 bases; bases outside gene matches: 24. The V gene's germline CDR1 is MDHEN and CDR2 SYDVKM. The CDR3 totals 21 residues.

In the case of this clone: An end of the junction does not agree with germline; a read error may underlie this. V gene TRBV7-3 combines with J gene TRBJ2-3, with 14 bases aligning to TRBD2. CDR1 SGHTA and CDR2 FQGTGA come from the germline V gene. There are 17 residues in the CDR3. CDR3: CASSGPGTSGSRDTQYF. CDR3 bases: TGTGCCAGCAGCGGCCCGGGGACTAGCGGGAGCAGAGATACGCAGTATTTT. The variable domain in full, with the rest retrieved from reference TRBV7-3 and TRBJ2-3, is GAGVSQTPSNKVTEKGKYVELRCDPISGHTALYWYRQSLGQGPEFLIYFQGTGAADDSGLPNDRFFAVRPEGSVSTLKIQRTERGDSAVYLCASSGPGTSGSRDTQYFGPGTRLTVL.

The rearrangement links TRBV6-1 to TRBJ2-7; a possible D gene is TRBD1 (7 bases). CDR1 MNHNS and CDR2 SASEGT come from the germline V gene. The germline V and J ends were trimmed by 7 bases and 3 bases, with 16 bases remaining between them. This CDR3 has 14 amino acids. For the CDR3, the DNA is TGTGCCAGCAATGGAGGGGGACAGCGCTACGAGCAGTACTTC. Its translation is CASNGGGQRYEQYF.

The chain links TRBV5-1 to TRBJ2-3, with TRBD2 as a possible D gene (7 bases). The CDR3 runs to 18 residues. From germline, CDR1 is SGHRS and CDR2 YFSETQ. Trimming shortened V by 4 bases and J by 4 bases, and 25 bases separated the two germline ends. This CDR3 reads CASSPVGGREWSSDTQYF. The CDR3 DNA reads TGCGCCAGCAGCCCCGTTGGGGGGCGGGAGTGGAGCTCAGATACGCAGTATTTT.

The chain is built from TRBV5-8 and TRBJ2-5, with 7 positions matching TRBD1. The V gene end was trimmed by 0 bases and the J gene end by 6 bases; junction bases not matched to a gene: 8. Looked up from germline, CDR1 is SGHTS and CDR2 is YDEGEE. CDR3 length equals 15 residues. Here the CDR3 DNA reads TGTGCCAGCAGCTTGGGACAGGGAATGGTTCAGACCCAGTACTTC. This gives the protein CASSLGQGMVQTQYF.

The chain joins TRBV27 to TRBJ2-7, with TRBD1 identical over 7 bases. The CDR3 contains 13 residues. Germline assignment: CDR1 MNHEY and CDR2 SMNVEV (reference sequence). J was trimmed by 4 bases and V by 3 bases; bases with no gene match: 3. This CDR3 reads CASSFDREYEQYF. In DNA, the CDR3 is TGTGCCAGCAGTTTTGACAGGGAATACGAGCAGTACTTC.

This clone came up once. This chain joins TRBV9 and TRBJ2-4; 9 bases line up with TRBD1. The CDR3 sequence is 14 residues long. The V gene's germline CDR1 is SGDLS and CDR2 YYNGEE. Losses at the gene ends were 4 bases for V and 11 bases for J; bases not matched to a gene: 10. The CDR3 here is CASSITGDRAVQYF. CDR3 DNA sequence: TGTGCCAGCAGCATCACCGGGGACAGGGCGGTTCAGTACTTC.

On this clone itself: This specimen includes other DNA sequences encoding the same CDR3. The V call is TRBV28, the J call TRBJ2-2, with TRBD1 matching over 9 bases. The CDR3 spans 15 residues. With 6 bases clipped from V and 3 bases from J, the junction kept 5 bases outside the gene matches. Germline lookup yields CDR1 MDHEN and CDR2 SYDVKM. The CDR3 coding sequence is TGTGCCAGCAGCCGCCGGGACAGGGACACCGGGGAGCTGTTTTTT. Translated, it gives CASSRRDRDTGELFF.

This clone is a singleton in its sample. The CDR3 DNA sequence: TGTGCCAGCAGCGTAGAAGGGAGCGGGAGGTACAATGAGCAGTTCTTC. Translated: CASSVEGSGRYNEQFF. The gene calls are TRBV9 and TRBJ2-1, with TRBD2 identical over 9 bases. The V gene's germline CDR1 is SGDLS and CDR2 YYNGEE. The J segment lost 4 bases and the V segment lost 0 bases, leaving 5 bases of the junction unmatched. This CDR3 region has 16 residues.

The rearrangement uses TRBV28 and TRBJ1-1; D call uncertain. This CDR3 has 15 amino acids. Germline CDR1 reads MDHEN; CDR2 reads SYDVKM. Trimming removed 6 bases from V and 1 base from J, with 15 bases in between. The chain's CDR3 is CASSRVSTSNTEAFF. The DNA for the CDR3 is TGTGCCAGCAGCCGGGTCTCTACTTCGAACACTGAAGCTTTCTTT.

As regards this clone: The sample contains more than one DNA sequence encoding this CDR3. The J gene is TRBJ1-5, the V gene TRBV6-1, with D hard to call. The CDR3 runs to 15 residues. The germline CDR1 and CDR2 sequences are MNHNS and SASEGT. The V end was cut by 1 base, the J end by 1 base, with 8 bases between. This chain's CDR3 is CASSEEGLSNQPQHF. DNA for the CDR3: TGTGCCAGCAGTGAAGAGGGCTTGAGCAATCAGCCCCAGCATTTT.

This rearrangement joins TRBV5-1 to TRBJ2-3, with a weak D call TRBD1 (6 bases). The CDR3 has 15 amino acids. CDR1 SGHRS and CDR2 YFSETQ come from the germline V gene. Trimming removed 4 bases at V and 2 bases at J, with 14 bases between. Here the CDR3 reads CASSVDRRSTDTQYF. CDR3 nucleotides: TGCGCCAGCAGCGTCGACAGGCGATCCACAGATACGCAGTATTTT.